The entry below gives a single TCR beta chain sequence along with its context. Its specificity is not known. The ends were cut back, 7 bases at V and 4 bases at J, with 16 bases in the middle. The germline V gene encodes CDR1 MNHEY and CDR2 SMNVEV (reference sequence). The CDR3 is made up of 15 amino acids. The naive CD8 subset, CD45RO-negative cells positively selected for CCR7, excluded terminally differentiated effector memory CD45RA+ cells. Everyone who donated was a Caucasian adult who lived in Nashville, Tennessee. Clones were read by immunoSEQ multiplex PCR, and TCRdb kept only the in-frame ones, dropping some. The sample consists of about 2.2 million clones, just over 90% of them appearing once. The data were obtained in a study of shared clonotypes between healthy human individuals. As for the study in general: A couple of women and a few men aged 18 to 49 made up the donors. Study outcomes and limitations: An anticipated effect of sequencing depth on clonotype sharing among donors was recognized. It was the few donors that limited the genetic and exposure-history diversity represented.

This receptor was obtained from a man younger than 35 in good health. Some clones in this sample may be carry-over from other donors' samples. V usage is TRBV27 and J usage is TRBJ1-4; a possible D gene is TRBD1 (5 bases). Sequencing used naive CD8+ T cells from PBMCs. CDR3 loop: CASTTPRDGNEKLFF. The CDR3 DNA reads TGTGCCAGCACTACCCCCCGGGACGGTAATGAAAAACTGTTTTTT.